Listed below are T cell receptor beta chains from one sample, sequenced in a study of blood T cell repertoires in COVID-19. Using immunoSEQ multiplex PCR, the repertoire was profiled, and TCRdb retains in-frame clones only, with some absent. The table includes about 120,000 clones, approximately 86% detected once. Sequences were obtained from peripheral blood. The receptors stem from a woman aged 70-85 years with COVID-19, enrolled during active disease. Both conserved end residues are part of each CDR3. The D gene is left open where the match is weak. Size is stated for part of the rows, as once, few or many counts, or as a class when the clone is expanded.

length	size	V	J	D	CDR3	DNA
13	-	TRBV5-1	TRBJ1-2	-	CASSLAGYSGYTF	TGCGCCAGCAGCTTGGCAGGCTACTCTGGCTACACCTTC
18	-	TRBV28	TRBJ1-5	TRBD1	CASSFSGRGQGFNQPQHF	TGTGCCAGCAGTTTCAGCGGAAGGGGACAGGGTTTCAATCAGCCCCAGCATTTT
19	-	TRBV7-2	TRBJ2-7	TRBD2	CASSPPARRTSGRSYEQYF	TGTGCCAGCAGCCCGCCCGCGAGGCGGACTAGCGGACGCTCCTACGAGCAGTACTTC
17	-	TRBV6-2/TRBV6-3	TRBJ2-7	-	CASSYNLAASRKYEQYF	TGTGCCAGCAGTTATAATCTGGCCGCCTCTAGGAAATACGAGCAGTACTTC
14	-	TRBV9	TRBJ1-6	TRBD1	CASSVAGGGSPLHF	TGTGCCAGCAGCGTAGCAGGGGGAGGTTCACCCCTCCACTTT
15	-	TRBV7-3	TRBJ2-2	-	CASSLLVGGTGELFF	TGTGCCAGCAGCCTCCTGGTAGGGGGCACCGGGGAGCTGTTTTTT
14	-	TRBV4-1	TRBJ2-5	-	CASSQDRRSSTQYF	TGCGCCAGCAGCCAAGACAGACGGAGTTCGACCCAGTACTTC
13	few	TRBV3-1/TRBV3-2	TRBJ1-2	-	CASSPNPIYGYTF	TGTGCCAGCAGCCCAAACCCTATCTATGGCTACACCTTC
16	-	TRBV7-2	TRBJ1-1	TRBD1	CASTWDSSLSNTEAFF	TGTGCCAGCACCTGGGACAGTTCCCTCTCGAACACTGAAGCTTTCTTT
16	-	TRBV4-1	TRBJ1-6	TRBD1	CASSLLTGNGNSPLHF	TGCGCCAGCAGCCTTCTGACAGGGAACGGTAATTCACCCCTCCACTTT
14	-	TRBV10-3	TRBJ2-1	-	CAISVGRGINEQFF	TGTGCCATCAGTGTAGGTCGGGGAATAAATGAGCAGTTCTTC
11	-	TRBV7-9	TRBJ1-1	-	CASSLVRGAVF	TGTGCCAGCAGCTTAGTTCGGGGTGCTGTCTTT
17	-	TRBV13	TRBJ2-1	-	CASSLGLTAGRNNEQFF	TGTGCCAGCAGCTTAGGCCTGACCGCGGGGAGAAACAATGAGCAGTTCTTC
12	-	TRBV28	TRBJ2-7	-	CASSPRSYEQYF	TGTGCCAGCAGTCCCCGCTCCTACGAGCAGTACTTC
15	-	TRBV5-1	TRBJ1-5	TRBD1	CASSLTGGGNQPQHF	TGCGCCAGCAGCTTGACAGGGGGTGGCAATCAGCCCCAGCATTTT
15	-	TRBV4-1	TRBJ1-2	-	CASSQGPPAQGGYTF	TGCGCCAGCAGCCAAGGGCCCCCAGCGCAAGGTGGCTACACCTTC
15	-	TRBV4-2	TRBJ1-1	-	CASSQGRQMNTEAFF	TGTGCCAGCAGCCAAGGGCGACAGATGAACACTGAAGCTTTCTTT
15	-	TRBV5-4	TRBJ2-3	-	CASSLAAEGTDTQYF	TGTGCCAGCAGCTTGGCGGCGGAGGGCACAGATACGCAGTATTTT
15	-	TRBV2	TRBJ2-7	-	CASGRWRDGPYEQYF	TGTGCCAGCGGGAGGTGGCGGGATGGTCCTTACGAGCAGTACTTC
15	once	TRBV7-6	TRBJ1-4	TRBD1	CASSPRTGYEEKLFF	TGTGCCAGCAGCCCGAGGACAGGATATGAGGAAAAACTGTTTTTT
14	-	TRBV5-1	TRBJ2-5	TRBD1	CASSRDSNQETQYF	TGCGCCAGTAGCCGGGACAGTAACCAAGAGACCCAGTACTTC
14	-	TRBV6-6	TRBJ2-6	TRBD1	CASQQGSGANVLTF	TGTGCCAGTCAACAGGGGTCGGGGGCCAACGTCCTGACTTTC
15	few	TRBV28	TRBJ1-1	TRBD1	CASRPPTGEFAEAFF	TGTGCCAGCAGACCCCCAACAGGGGAGTTCGCTGAAGCTTTCTTT
18	-	TRBV7-9	TRBJ1-1	TRBD1	CASSSSRDRGRRSTEAFF	TGTGCCAGCAGCTCATCCCGGGACAGGGGGCGACGAAGCACTGAAGCTTTCTTT
15	once	TRBV19	TRBJ2-3	TRBD1	CASSERDRGGDTQYF	TGTGCCAGTAGCGAAAGAGACAGGGGCGGGGATACGCAGTATTTT
17	-	TRBV7-8	TRBJ1-3	TRBD1	CASSLERQGAFGNTIYF	TGTGCCAGCAGCTTAGAAAGGCAGGGGGCGTTCGGAAACACCATATATTTT
12	-	TRBV29-1	TRBJ1-1	-	CSAQSTSGEAFF	TGCAGCGCCCAGAGTACTTCAGGCGAAGCTTTCTTT
14	-	TRBV5-1	TRBJ2-3	-	CASSSPSRADTQYF	TGCGCCAGCAGCTCACCATCGCGGGCAGATACGCAGTATTTT
15	-	TRBV7-3	TRBJ2-3	-	CASSLTGVDGDTQYF	TGTGCCAGCAGCTTAACCGGGGTAGATGGAGATACGCAGTATTTT
18	few	TRBV11-3	TRBJ2-1	TRBD2	CASSLGGLAGGPYNEQFF	TGTGCCAGCAGCTTAGGAGGGCTAGCGGGGGGTCCCTACAATGAGCAGTTCTTC
13	-	TRBV10-3	TRBJ2-7	TRBD1	CATTDRPRNEQYF	TGTGCCACCACGGACAGGCCACGGAACGAGCAGTACTTC
17	-	TRBV19	TRBJ1-4	TRBD1	CASGPAAIQGAVEKLFF	TGTGCCAGCGGACCCGCCGCCATACAGGGGGCAGTTGAAAAACTGTTTTTT
15	-	TRBV2	TRBJ1-6	TRBD1	CASVLAGTGDSPLHF	TGTGCCAGCGTGTTGGCCGGGACAGGGGATTCACCCCTCCACTTT
15	-	TRBV19	TRBJ1-5	-	CASTPGQGNNQPQHF	TGTGCCAGTACCCCAGGACAAGGGAACAATCAGCCCCAGCATTTT
16	-	TRBV5-1	TRBJ1-2	TRBD1	CASSIITGDPNYGYTF	TGCGCCAGCAGCATAATTACAGGGGACCCTAACTATGGCTACACCTTC
14	-	TRBV9	TRBJ1-6	-	CASSFWTSNSPLHF	TGTGCCAGCAGCTTCTGGACAAGTAATTCACCCCTCCACTTT